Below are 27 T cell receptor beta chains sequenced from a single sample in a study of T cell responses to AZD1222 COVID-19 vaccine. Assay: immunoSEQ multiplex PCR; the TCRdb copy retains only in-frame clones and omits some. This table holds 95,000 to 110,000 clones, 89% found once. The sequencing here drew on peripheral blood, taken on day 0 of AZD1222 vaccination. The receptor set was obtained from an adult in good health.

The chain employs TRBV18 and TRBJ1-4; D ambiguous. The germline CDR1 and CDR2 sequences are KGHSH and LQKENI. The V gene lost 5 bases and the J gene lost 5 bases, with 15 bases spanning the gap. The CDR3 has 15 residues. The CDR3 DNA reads TGTGCCAGCTCATCGCAACTCAGACTAAATGAAAAACTGTTTTTT. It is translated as CASSSQLRLNEKLFF.

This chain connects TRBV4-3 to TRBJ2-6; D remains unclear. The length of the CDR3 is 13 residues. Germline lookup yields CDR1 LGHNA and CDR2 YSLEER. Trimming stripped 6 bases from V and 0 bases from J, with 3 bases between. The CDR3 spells CASRVSGANVLTF. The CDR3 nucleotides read TGCGCCAGCAGGGTCTCTGGGGCCAACGTCCTGACTTTC.

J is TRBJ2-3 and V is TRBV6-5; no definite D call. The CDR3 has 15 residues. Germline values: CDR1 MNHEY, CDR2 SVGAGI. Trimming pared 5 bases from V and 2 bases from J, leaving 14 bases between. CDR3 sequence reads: CASSPWGRSTDTQYF. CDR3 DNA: TGTGCCAGCAGTCCCTGGGGAAGGTCCACAGATACGCAGTATTTT.

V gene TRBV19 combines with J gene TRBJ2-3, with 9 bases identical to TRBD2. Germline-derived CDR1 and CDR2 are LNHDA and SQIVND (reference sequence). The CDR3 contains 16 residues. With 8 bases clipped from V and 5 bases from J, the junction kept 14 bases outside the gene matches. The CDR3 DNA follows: TGTGCCAGTTCCTCGCGGGGCGGGAGGGCCGTAGATACGCAGTATTTT. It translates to CASSSRGGRAVDTQYF.

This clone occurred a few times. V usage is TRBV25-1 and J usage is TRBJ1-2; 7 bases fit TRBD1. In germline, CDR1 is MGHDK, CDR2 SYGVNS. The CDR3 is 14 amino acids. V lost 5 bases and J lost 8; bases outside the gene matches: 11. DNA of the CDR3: TGTGCCAGCAGTTCCATTGGGGACAGCGGCGGCTACACCTTC. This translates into CASSSIGDSGGYTF.

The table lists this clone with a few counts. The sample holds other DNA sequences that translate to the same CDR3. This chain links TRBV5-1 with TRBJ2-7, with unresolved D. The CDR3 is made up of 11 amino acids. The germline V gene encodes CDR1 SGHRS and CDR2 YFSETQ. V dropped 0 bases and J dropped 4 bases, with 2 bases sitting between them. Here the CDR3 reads CASSLGYEQYF. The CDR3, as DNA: TGCGCCAGCAGCTTGGGGTACGAGCAGTACTTC.

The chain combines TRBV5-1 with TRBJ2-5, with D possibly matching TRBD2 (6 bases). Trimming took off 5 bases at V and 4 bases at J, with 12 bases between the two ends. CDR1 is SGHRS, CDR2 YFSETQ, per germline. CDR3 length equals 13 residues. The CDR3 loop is CASSEPGGETQYF. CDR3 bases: TGCGCCAGCAGTGAGCCCGGGGGAGAGACCCAGTACTTC. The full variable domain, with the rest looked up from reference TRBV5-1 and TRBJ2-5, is KAGVTQTPRYLIKTRGQQVTLSCSPISGHRSVSWYQQTPGQGLQFLFEYFSETQRNKGNFPGRFSGRQFSNSRSEMNVSTLELGDSALYLCASSEPGGETQYFGPGTRLLVL.

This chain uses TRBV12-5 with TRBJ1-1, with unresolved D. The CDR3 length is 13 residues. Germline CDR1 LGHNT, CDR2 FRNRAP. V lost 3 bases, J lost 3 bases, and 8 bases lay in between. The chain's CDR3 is CASGLWEDTEAFF. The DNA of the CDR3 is TGTGCTAGTGGTTTATGGGAGGACACTGAAGCTTTCTTT.

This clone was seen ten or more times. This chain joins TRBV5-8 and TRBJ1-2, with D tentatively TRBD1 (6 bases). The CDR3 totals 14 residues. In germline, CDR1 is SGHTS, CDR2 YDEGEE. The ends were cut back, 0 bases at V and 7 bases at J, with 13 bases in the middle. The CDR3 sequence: CASSLAGGPGGYTF. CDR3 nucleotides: TGTGCCAGCAGCTTGGCCGGGGGGCCGGGTGGCTACACCTTC. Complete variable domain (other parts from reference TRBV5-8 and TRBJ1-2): EAGVTQSPTHLIKTRGQQATLRCSPISGHTSVYWYQQALGLGLQFLLWYDEGEERNRGNFPPRFSGRQFPNYSSELNVNALELEDSALYLCASSLAGGPGGYTFGSGTRLTVV.

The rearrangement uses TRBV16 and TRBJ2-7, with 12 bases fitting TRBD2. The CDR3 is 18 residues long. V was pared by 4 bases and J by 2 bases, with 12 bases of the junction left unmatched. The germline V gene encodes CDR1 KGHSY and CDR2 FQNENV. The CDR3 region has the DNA TGTGCCAGCAGCCCGGGACTAGCGGGTCTTAAAACGCCCTACGAGCAGTACTTC. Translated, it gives CASSPGLAGLKTPYEQYF.

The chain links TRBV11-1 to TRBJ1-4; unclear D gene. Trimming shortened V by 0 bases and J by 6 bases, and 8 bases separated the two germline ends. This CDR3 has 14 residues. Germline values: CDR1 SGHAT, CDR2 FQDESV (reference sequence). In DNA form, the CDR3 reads TGTGCCAGCAGCTTAGCGCTTGTGGATGAAAAACTGTTTTTT. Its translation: CASSLALVDEKLFF.

The CDR3 reads CASSLSGIEQYF. CDR3 bases: TGTGCCAGCAGCTTATCAGGGATAGAGCAGTACTTC. The chain uses TRBV7-9 and TRBJ2-7; possible D gene TRBD1, 5 bases. This CDR3 spans 12 amino acids. Looked up from germline, CDR1 is SEHNR and CDR2 is FQNEAQ (reference sequence). V gave up 2 bases and J gave up 7 bases, with 9 bases separating them.

The CDR3 sequence is CSASNADSSNQPQHF. The CDR3 nucleotides are TGCAGTGCTAGTAATGCGGACAGTAGCAATCAGCCCCAGCATTTT. The rearrangement joins TRBV20-1 to TRBJ1-5; possible D gene TRBD1, 6 bases. The CDR3 spans 15 residues. Germline CDR1 reads DFQATT; CDR2 reads SNEGSKA (reference sequence). With 3 bases removed from V and 0 bases from J, the gap between germline ends came to 12 bases.

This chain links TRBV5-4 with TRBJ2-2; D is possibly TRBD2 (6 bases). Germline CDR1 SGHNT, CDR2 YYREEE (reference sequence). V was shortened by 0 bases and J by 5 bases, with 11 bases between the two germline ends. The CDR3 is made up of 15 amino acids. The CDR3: CASSLARDGTGELFF. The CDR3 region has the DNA TGTGCCAGCAGCTTGGCGCGGGACGGGACCGGGGAGCTGTTTTTT. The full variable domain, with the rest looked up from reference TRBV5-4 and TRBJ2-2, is ETGVTQSPTHLIKTRGQQVTLRCSSQSGHNTVSWYQQALGQGPQFIFQYYREEENGRGNFPPRFSGLQFPNYSSELNVNALELDDSALYLCASSLARDGTGELFFGEGSRLTVL.

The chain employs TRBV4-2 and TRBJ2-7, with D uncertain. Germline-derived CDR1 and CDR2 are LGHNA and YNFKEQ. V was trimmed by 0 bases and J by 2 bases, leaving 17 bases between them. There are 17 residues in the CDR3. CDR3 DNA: TGTGCCAGCAGCCAAGATAACGGATCGCCTACAACCTACGAGCAGTACTTC. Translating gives CASSQDNGSPTTYEQYF.

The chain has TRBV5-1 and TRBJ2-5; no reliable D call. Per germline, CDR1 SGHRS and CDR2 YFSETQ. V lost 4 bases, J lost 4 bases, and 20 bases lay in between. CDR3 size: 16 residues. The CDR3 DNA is TGCGCCAGCAGCCACGGACGGATCATCTCTCGAGAGACCCAGTACTTC. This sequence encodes CASSHGRIISRETQYF.

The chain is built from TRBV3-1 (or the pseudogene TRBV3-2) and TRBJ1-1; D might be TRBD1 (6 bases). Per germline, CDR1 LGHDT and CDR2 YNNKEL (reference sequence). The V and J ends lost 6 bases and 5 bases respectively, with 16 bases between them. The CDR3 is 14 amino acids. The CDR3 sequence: CASSWGASGTEAFF. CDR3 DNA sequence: TGTGCCAGCAGTTGGGGGGCGTCGGGAACTGAAGCTTTCTTT.

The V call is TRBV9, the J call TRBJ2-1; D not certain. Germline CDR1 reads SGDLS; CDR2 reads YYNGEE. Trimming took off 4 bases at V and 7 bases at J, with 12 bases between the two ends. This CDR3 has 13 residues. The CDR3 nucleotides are TGTGCCAGCAGCCAATCCCCTCGAAATGAGCAGTTCTTC. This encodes CASSQSPRNEQFF.

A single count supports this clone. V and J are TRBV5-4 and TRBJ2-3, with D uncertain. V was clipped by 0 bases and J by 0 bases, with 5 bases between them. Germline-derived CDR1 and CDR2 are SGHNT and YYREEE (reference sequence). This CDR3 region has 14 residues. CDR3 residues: CASSLDPSTDTQYF. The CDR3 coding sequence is TGTGCCAGCAGCTTGGATCCCAGCACAGATACGCAGTATTTT.

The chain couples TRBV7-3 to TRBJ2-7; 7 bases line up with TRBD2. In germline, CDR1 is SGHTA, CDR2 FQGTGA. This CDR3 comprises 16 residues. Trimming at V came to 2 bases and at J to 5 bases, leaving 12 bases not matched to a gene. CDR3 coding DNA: TGTGCCAGCAGCTTAGAGAGCGGGGCCTCCCCTAACGAGCAGTACTTC. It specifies CASSLESGASPNEQYF.

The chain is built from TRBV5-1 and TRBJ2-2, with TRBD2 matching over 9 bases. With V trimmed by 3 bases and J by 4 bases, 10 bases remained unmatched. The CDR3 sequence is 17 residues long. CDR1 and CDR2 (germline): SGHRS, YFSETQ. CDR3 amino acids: CASSSTPGLASTGELFF. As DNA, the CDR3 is TGCGCCAGCAGCTCTACCCCGGGACTAGCCTCCACCGGGGAGCTGTTTTTT.

The CDR3: CASSLGQAYGYTF. The CDR3 DNA reads as TGTGCCAGCAGTTTAGGCCAGGCCTATGGCTACACCTTC. The chain links TRBV28 to TRBJ1-2, with D hard to call. This CDR3 is built from 13 residues. Trimming shortened V by 2 bases and J by 4 bases, and 8 bases separated the two germline ends. Looked up from germline, CDR1 is MDHEN and CDR2 is SYDVKM.

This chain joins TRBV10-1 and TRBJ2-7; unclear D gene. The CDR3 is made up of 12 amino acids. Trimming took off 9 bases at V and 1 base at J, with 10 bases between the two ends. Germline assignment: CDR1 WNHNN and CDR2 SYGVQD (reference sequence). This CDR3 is CASPDGSYEQYF. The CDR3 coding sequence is TGCGCCAGTCCGGACGGATCCTACGAGCAGTACTTC.

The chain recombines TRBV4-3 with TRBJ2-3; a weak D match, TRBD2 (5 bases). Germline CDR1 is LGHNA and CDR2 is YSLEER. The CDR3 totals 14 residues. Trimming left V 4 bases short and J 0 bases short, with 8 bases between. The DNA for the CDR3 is TGCGCCAGCAGCCGGAGCGGTAGCACAGATACGCAGTATTTT. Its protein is CASSRSGSTDTQYF.

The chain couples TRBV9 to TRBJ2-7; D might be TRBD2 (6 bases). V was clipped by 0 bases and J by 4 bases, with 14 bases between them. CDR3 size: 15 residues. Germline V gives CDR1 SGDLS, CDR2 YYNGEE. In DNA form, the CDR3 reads TGTGCCAGCAGCGTAGGCTGGGAGGCCGGGTACGAGCAGTACTTC. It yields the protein CASSVGWEAGYEQYF.

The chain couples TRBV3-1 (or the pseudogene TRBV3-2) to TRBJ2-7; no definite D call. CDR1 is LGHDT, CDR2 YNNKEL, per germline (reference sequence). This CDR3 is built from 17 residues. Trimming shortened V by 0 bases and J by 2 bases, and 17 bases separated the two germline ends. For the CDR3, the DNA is TGTGCCAGCAGCCAAGACTCTAGAGGCTCGTATGCCTACGAGCAGTACTTC. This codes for CASSQDSRGSYAYEQYF.

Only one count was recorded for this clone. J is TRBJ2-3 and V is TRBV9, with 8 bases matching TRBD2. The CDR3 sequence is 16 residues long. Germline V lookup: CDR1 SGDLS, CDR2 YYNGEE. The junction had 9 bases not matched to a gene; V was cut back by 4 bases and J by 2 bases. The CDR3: CASSFLSGTLTDTQYF. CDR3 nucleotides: TGTGCCAGCAGCTTCCTTAGCGGGACCCTCACAGATACGCAGTATTTT.